The entry below describes one T cell receptor (beta chain). These data come from a study of radiotherapy plus CTLA-4 blockade in lung cancer. Using immunoSEQ multiplex PCR, the repertoire was profiled, and TCRdb retains in-frame clones only, with some absent. The sample yields under 95,000 clones, more than 60% seen once. CDR1 is SQVTM, CDR2 ANQGSEA, per germline. This CDR3 region has 17 residues. V trimming: 4 bases; J trimming: 0 bases; junction bases outside the gene matches: 9. The rearrangement links TRBV29-1 to TRBJ2-6; TRBD1 aligns across 7 bases. The clonotype comes from a human donor with non-small cell lung cancer whose response to radiotherapy plus ipilimumab could not be evaluated. Some clones in this sample may be carry-over from other donors' samples. The material was peripheral blood, obtained from a patient treated with radiotherapy plus ipilimumab. The CDR3 loop is CSVGDRESRSGANVLTF. In nucleotides, the CDR3 is TGCAGCGTTGGAGACAGGGAAAGCCGCTCTGGGGCCAACGTCCTGACTTTC.